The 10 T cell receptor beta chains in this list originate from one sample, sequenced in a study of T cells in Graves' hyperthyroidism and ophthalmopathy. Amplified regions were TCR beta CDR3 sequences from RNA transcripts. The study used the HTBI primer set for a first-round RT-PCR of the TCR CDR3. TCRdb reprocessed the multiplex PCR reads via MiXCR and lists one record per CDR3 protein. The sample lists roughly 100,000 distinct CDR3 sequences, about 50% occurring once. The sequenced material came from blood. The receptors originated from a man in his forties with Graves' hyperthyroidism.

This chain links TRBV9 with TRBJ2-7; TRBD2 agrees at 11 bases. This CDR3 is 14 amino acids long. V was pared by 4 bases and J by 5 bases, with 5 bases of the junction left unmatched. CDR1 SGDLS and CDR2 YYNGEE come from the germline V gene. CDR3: CASSLGLAVNEQYF. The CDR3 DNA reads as TGTGCCAGCAGCCTGGGACTAGCGGTCAACGAGCAGTACTTC.

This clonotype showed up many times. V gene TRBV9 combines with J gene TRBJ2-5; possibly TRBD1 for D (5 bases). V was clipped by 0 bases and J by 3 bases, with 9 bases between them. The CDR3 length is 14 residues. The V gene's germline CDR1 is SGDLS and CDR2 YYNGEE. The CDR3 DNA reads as TGTGCCAGCAGCGTAGATATAGGGGAAGAGACCCAGTACTTC. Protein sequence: CASSVDIGEETQYF.

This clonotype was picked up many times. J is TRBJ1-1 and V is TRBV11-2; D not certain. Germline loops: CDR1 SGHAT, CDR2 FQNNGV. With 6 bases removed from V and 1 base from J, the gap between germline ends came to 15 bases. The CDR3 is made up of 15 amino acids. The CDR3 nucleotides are TGTGCCAGCAGTTCCCGCGGGCTCGGGAACACTGAAGCTTTCTTT. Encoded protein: CASSSRGLGNTEAFF.

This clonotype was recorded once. The CDR3 here is CSATPGYEQYF. As DNA, the CDR3 is TGCAGTGCCACCCCTGGGTACGAGCAGTACTTC. V usage is TRBV20-1 and J usage is TRBJ2-7; D is unclear. The germline CDR1 and CDR2 sequences are DFQATT and SNEGSKA (reference sequence). This CDR3 has 11 residues. V gave up 6 bases and J gave up 4 bases, with 10 bases separating them.

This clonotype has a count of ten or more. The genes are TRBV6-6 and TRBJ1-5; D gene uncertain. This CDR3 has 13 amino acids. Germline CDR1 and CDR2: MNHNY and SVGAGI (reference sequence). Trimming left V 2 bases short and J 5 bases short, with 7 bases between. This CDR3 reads CASSYAGDQPQHF. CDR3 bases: TGTGCCAGCAGTTACGCCGGAGATCAGCCCCAGCATTTT.

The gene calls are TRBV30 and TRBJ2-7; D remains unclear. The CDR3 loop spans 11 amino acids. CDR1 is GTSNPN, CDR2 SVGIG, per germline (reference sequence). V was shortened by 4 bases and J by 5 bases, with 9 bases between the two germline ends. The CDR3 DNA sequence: TGTGCCTGGACCAACGGAAACGAGCAGTACTTC. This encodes CAWTNGNEQYF.

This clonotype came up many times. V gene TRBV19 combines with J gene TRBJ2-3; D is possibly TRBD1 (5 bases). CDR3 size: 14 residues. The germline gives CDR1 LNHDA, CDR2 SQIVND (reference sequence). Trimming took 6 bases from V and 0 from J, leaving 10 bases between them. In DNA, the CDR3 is TGTGCCAGTAGAACAGGCCCCAGCACAGATACGCAGTATTTT. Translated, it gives CASRTGPSTDTQYF.

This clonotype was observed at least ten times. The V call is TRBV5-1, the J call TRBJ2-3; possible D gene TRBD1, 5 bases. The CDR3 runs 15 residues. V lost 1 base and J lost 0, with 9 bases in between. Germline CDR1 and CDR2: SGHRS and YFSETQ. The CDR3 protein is CASSLIQGSTDTQYF. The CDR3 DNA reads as TGCGCCAGCAGCTTGATCCAGGGAAGCACAGATACGCAGTATTTT.

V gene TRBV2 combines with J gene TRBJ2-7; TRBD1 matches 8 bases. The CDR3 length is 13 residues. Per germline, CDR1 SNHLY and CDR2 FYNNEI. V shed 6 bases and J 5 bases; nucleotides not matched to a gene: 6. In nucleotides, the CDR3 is TGTGCCAGCAGACGAGAGGGACAGGACGAGCAGTACTTC. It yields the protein CASRREGQDEQYF.

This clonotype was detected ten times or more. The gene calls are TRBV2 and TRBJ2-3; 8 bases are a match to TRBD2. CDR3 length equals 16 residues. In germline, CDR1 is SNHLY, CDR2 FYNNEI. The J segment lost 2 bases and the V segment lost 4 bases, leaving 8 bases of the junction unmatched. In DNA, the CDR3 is TGTGCCAGCAGTGGGATAGCGGGGAGACCCACAGATACGCAGTATTTT. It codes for CASSGIAGRPTDTQYF.